Sequencing of this TCR beta chain was carried out in a study of cytomegalovirus exposure and HLA in healthy donors. A multiplex PCR was run with 60 Vbeta primers and 13 Jbeta primers. The protocol was immunoSEQ multiplex PCR, while the TCRdb copy is restricted to in-frame clones and leaves out a portion. The sample consists of about 160,000 clones, around nine tenths of them appearing once. J was trimmed by 2 bases and V by 4 bases; bases with no gene match: 2. Germline assignment: CDR1 MNHEY and CDR2 SMNVEV (reference sequence). This CDR3 comprises 13 residues. The clonotype originates from a woman between 18 and 30 years old in good health and CMV-seronegative. V is TRBV27 and J is TRBJ2-7; 7 nucleotides line up with TRBD2. The sequencing sample was made of PBMCs. CDR3 DNA: TGTGCCAGCAGTTGGAGCGGGGCCTACGAGCAGTACTTC. Translating gives CASSWSGAYEQYF.